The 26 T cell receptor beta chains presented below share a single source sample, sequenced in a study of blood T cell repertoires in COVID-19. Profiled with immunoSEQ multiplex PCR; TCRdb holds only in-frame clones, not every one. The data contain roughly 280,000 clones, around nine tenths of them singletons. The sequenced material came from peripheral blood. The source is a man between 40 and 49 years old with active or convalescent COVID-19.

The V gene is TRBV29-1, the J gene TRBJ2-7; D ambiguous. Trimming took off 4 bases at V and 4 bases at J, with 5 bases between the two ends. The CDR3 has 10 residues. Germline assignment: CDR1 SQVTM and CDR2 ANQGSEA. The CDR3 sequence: CSVGSYEQYF. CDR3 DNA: TGCAGCGTTGGTTCGTACGAGCAGTACTTC.

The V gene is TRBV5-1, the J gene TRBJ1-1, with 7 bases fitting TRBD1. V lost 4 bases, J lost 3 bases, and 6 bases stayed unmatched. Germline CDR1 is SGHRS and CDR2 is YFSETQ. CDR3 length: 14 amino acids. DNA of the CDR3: TGCGCCAGCAGCCCTGGGACAGCGGACACTGAAGCTTTCTTT. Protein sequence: CASSPGTADTEAFF.

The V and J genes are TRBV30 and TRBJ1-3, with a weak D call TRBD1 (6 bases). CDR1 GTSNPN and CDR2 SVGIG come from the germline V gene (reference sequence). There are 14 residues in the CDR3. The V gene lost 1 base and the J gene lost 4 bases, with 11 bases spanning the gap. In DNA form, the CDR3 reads TGTGCCTGGAGTGAGACAGGTATCGGAAACACCATATATTTT. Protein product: CAWSETGIGNTIYF.

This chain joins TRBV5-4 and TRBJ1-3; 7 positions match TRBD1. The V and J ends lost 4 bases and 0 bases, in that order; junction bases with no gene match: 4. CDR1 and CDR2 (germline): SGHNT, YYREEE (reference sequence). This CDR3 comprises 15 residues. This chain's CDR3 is CASSQDRYSGNTIYF. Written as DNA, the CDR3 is TGTGCCAGCAGCCAGGACAGGTACTCTGGAAACACCATATATTTT.

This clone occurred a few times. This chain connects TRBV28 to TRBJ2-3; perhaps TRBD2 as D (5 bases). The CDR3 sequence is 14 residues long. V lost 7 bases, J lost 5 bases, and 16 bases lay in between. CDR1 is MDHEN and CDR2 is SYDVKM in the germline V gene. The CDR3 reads CASNQDSTGDTQYF. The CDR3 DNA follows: TGTGCCAGCAACCAGGACTCTACCGGAGATACGCAGTATTTT. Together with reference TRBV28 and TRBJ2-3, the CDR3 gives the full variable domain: DVKVTQSSRYLVKRTGEKVFLECVQDMDHENMFWYRQDPGLGLRLIYFSYDVKMKEKGDIPEGYSVSREKKERFSLILESASTNQTSMYLCASNQDSTGDTQYFGPGTRLTVL.

Here the CDR3 DNA reads TGTGCCAGCAGCCCCGGGGTAGGAGATACGCAGTATTTT. As protein: CASSPGVGDTQYF. This rearrangement joins TRBV7-6 to TRBJ2-3; TRBD2 might be the D (5 bases). CDR1 is SGHVS and CDR2 is FNYEAQ in the germline V gene. Between the trimmed V and J ends, which lost 5 bases and 5 bases, there was a span of 11 bases. There are 13 residues in the CDR3.

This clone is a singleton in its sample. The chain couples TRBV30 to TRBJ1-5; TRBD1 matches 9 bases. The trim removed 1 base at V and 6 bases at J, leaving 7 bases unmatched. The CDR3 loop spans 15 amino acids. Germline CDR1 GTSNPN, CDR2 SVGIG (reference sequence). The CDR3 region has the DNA TGTGCCTGGAGTGCCCCGGGACAGGGATTTCAGCCCCAGCATTTT. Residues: CAWSAPGQGFQPQHF.

CDR3 loop: CASSQDGTGEFANTGELFF. For the CDR3, the DNA is TGTGCCAGCAGCCAAGATGGGACAGGGGAGTTTGCGAACACCGGGGAGCTGTTTTTT. The chain employs TRBV4-2 and TRBJ2-2; TRBD1 agrees at 10 bases. This CDR3 has 19 residues. Per germline, CDR1 LGHNA and CDR2 YNFKEQ. Germline trimming cut 0 bases from V and 0 bases from J; bases unmatched to any gene: 7.

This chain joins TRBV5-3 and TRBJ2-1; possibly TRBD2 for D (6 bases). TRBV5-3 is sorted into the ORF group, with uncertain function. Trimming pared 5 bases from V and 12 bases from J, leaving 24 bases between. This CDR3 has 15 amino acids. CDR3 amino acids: CARRHGGRRDLSQFF. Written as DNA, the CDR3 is TGTGCCAGAAGACATGGGGGTAGGCGGGACCTTTCGCAGTTCTTC.

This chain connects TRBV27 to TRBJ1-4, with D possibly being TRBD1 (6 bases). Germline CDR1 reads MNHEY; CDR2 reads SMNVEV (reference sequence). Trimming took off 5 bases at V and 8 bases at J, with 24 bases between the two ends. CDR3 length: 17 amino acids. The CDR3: CASSPDRVSTASEKLFF. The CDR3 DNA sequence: TGTGCCAGCAGTCCGGACAGAGTTTCTACTGCAAGCGAAAAACTGTTTTTT.

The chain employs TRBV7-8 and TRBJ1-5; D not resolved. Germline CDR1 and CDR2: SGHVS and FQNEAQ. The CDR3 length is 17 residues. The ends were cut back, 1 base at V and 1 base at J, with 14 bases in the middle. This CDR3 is CASSLVAGLTSNQPQHF. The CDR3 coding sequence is TGTGCCAGCAGCTTAGTAGCTGGACTGACCAGCAATCAGCCCCAGCATTTT. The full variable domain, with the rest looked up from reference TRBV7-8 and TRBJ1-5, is GAGVSQSPRYKVAKRGQDVALRCDPISGHVSLFWYQQALGQGPEFLTYFQNEAQLDKSGLPSDRFFAERPEGSVSTLKIQRTQQEDSAVYLCASSLVAGLTSNQPQHFGDGTRLSIL.

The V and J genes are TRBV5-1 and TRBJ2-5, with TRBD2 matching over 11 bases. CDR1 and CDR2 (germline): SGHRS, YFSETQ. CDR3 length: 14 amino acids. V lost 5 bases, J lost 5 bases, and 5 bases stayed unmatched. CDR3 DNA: TGCGCCAGCAGGCTAGCGGGGGGTAAGGAGACCCAGTACTTC. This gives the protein CASRLAGGKETQYF.

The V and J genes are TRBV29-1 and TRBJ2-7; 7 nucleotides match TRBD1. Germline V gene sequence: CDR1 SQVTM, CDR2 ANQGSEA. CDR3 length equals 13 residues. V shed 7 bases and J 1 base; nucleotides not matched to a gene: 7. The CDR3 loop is CSARQGESYEQYF. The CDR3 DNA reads TGCAGCGCCCGACAGGGCGAGTCCTACGAGCAGTACTTC.

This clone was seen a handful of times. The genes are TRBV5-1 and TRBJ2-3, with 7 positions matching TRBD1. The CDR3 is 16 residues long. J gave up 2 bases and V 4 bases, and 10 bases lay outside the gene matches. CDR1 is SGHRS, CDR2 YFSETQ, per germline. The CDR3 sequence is CASSPGTGVVTDTQYF. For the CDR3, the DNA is TGCGCCAGCAGCCCGGGTACAGGGGTGGTCACAGATACGCAGTATTTT.

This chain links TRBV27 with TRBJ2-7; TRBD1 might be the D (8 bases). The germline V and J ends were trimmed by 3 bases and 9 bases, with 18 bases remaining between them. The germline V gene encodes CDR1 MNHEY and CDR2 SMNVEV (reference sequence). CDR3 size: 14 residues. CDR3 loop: CASSFGQGGSRQYF. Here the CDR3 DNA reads TGTGCCAGCAGTTTTGGACAGGGAGGGTCACGGCAGTACTTC.

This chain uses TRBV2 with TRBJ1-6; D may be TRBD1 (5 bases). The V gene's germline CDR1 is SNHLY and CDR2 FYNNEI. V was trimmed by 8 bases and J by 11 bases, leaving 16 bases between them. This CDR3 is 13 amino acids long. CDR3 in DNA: TGTGCCAGCGGCGGTGCAGGGAACCCACCCCTCCACTTT. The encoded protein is CASGGAGNPPLHF.

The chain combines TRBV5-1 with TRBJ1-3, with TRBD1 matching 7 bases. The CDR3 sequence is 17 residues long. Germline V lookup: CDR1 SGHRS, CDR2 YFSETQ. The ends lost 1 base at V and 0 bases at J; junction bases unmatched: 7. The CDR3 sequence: CASSLRAGGASGNTIYF. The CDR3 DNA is TGCGCCAGCAGCTTGAGGGCAGGGGGAGCCTCTGGAAACACCATATATTTT.

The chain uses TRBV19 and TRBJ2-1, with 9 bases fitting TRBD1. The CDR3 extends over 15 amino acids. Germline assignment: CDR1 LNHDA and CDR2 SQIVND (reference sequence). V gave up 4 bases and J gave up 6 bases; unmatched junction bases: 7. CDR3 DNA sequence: TGTGCCAGTAGTAAGCCCGGGACAGGGACCAATGAGCAGTTCTTC. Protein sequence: CASSKPGTGTNEQFF. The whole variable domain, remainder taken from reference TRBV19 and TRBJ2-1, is DGGITQSPKYLFRKEGQNVTLSCEQNLNHDAMYWYRQDPGQGLRLIYYSQIVNDFQKGDIAEGYSVSREKKESFPLTVTSAQKNPTAFYLCASSKPGTGTNEQFFGPGTRLTVL.

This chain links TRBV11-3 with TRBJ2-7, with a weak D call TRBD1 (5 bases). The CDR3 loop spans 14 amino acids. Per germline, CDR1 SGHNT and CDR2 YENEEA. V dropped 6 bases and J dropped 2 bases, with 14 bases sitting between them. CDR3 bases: TGTGCCAGCAGTTTCTCCGACAGACCCTACGAGCAGTACTTC. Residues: CASSFSDRPYEQYF.

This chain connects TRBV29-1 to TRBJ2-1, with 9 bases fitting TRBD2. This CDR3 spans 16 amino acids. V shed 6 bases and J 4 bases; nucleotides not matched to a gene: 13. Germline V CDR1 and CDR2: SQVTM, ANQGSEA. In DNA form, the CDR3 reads TGCAGCGTAAATCCGGGGGGGACTAGCAAATACAATGAGCAGTTCTTC. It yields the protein CSVNPGGTSKYNEQFF.

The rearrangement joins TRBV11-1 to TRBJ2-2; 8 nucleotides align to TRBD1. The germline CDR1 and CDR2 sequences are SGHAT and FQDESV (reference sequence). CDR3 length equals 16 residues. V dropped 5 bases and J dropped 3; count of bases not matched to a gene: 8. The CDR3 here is CASSPGTGGYTGELFF. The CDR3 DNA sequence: TGTGCCAGCAGCCCCGGGACAGGAGGATACACCGGGGAGCTGTTTTTT.

CDR3 loop: CASTLFRGSYNSPLHF. The CDR3 nucleotides read TGTGCCAGCACCCTCTTCCGCGGTTCCTATAATTCACCCCTCCACTTT. This chain joins TRBV27 and TRBJ1-6; D gene unclear. The CDR3 is made up of 16 amino acids. Trimming left V 7 bases short and J 1 base short, with 14 bases between. Germline loops: CDR1 MNHEY, CDR2 SMNVEV (reference sequence).

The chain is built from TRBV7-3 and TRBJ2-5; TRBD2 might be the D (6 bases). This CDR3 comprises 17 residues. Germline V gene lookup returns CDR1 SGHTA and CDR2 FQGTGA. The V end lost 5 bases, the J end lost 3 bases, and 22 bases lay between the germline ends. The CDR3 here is CASSAGLRRQGEETQYF. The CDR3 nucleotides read TGTGCCAGCAGCGCGGGGCTTAGGCGGCAAGGGGAAGAGACCCAGTACTTC.

CDR3 sequence: CASSLGAGSQPQHF. The CDR3 DNA sequence: TGTGCCAGCAGCTTGGGGGCAGGGTCTCAGCCCCAGCATTTT. The V and J genes are TRBV5-6 and TRBJ1-5; TRBD1 is a possible D gene (5 bases). CDR3 length: 14 residues. Between the trimmed V and J ends, which lost 0 bases and 6 bases, there was a span of 10 bases. Germline V CDR1 and CDR2: SGHDT, YYEEEE.

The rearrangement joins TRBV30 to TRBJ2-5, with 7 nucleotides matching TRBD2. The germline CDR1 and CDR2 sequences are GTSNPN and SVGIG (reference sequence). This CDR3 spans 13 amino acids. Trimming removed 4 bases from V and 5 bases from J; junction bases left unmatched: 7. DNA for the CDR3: TGTGCCTGGACCTGGTTAGCGGGTGAGACCCAGTACTTC. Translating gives CAWTWLAGETQYF. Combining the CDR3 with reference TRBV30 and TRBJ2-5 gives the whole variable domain SQTIHQWPATLVQPVGSPLSLECTVEGTSNPNLYWYRQAAGRGLQLLFYSVGIGQISSEVPQNLSASRPQDRQFILSSKKLLLSDSGFYLCAWTWLAGETQYFGPGTRLLVL.

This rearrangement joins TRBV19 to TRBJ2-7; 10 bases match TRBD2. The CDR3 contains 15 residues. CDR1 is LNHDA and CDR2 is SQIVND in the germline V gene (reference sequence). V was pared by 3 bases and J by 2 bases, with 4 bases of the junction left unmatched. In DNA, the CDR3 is TGTGCCAGTAGTATCGGACTAGCGGCCACCTACGAGCAGTACTTC. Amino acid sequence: CASSIGLAATYEQYF. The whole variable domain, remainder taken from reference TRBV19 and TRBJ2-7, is DGGITQSPKYLFRKEGQNVTLSCEQNLNHDAMYWYRQDPGQGLRLIYYSQIVNDFQKGDIAEGYSVSREKKESFPLTVTSAQKNPTAFYLCASSIGLAATYEQYFGPGTRLTVT.